This T cell receptor beta chain was documented in a study of Graves' ophthalmopathy and Graves' hyperthyroidism. Whole-study findings and limits: With a specificity of about 73% and a sensitivity of 70.59%, the model predicted ophthalmopathy progression.

A word on this clonotype: No antigen is known for it.

From RNA, the CDR3 regions of TCR beta chains were amplified and sequenced. HTBI primers were employed in first-round RT-PCR, then a second-round multiplex PCR followed. One entry per CDR3 protein, called by TCRdb with MiXCR from the multiplex PCR reads. In the table there are approximately 700,000 distinct CDR3 sequences, roughly two fifths of which are singletons. CDR3 length: 13 amino acids. Germline values: CDR1 MGHDK, CDR2 SYGVNS. The V and J ends lost 5 bases and 5 bases respectively, with 12 bases between them. Sample: peripheral blood. The receptor comes from an adult man with Graves' ophthalmopathy. The rearrangement joins TRBV25-1 to TRBJ1-2; maybe TRBD1 (5 bases). The CDR3 coding sequence is TGTGCCAGCAGTCAGGGAGGTCGGTATGGCTACACCTTC. It yields the protein CASSQGGRYGYTF.